The entry below gives a single T cell receptor beta chain sequence along with its context. This record belongs to a study of T cells after yellow fever vaccination. With V trimmed by 6 bases and J by 4 bases, 12 bases remained unmatched. Germline V CDR1 and CDR2: MDHEN, SYDVKM. The CDR3 totals 16 residues. A 5'RACE template-switching step, the method used to make TCR cDNA, added a universal primer site and UMIs. TCRdb recomputed calls from the 5' RACE reads with MiXCR, one row per CDR3 protein. The sample carries 450,000 to 550,000 distinct CDR3 sequences, about a fifth recorded once. Sequencing was performed on PBMCs, taken 15 days after the yellow fever booster vaccination. The sequence was obtained from a man between 25 and 39 years old who received the YFV17D yellow fever vaccine. V gene TRBV28 combines with J gene TRBJ2-1; 7 nucleotides agree with TRBD1. The CDR3 DNA sequence: TGTGCCAGCAGCTTAAGAGGACCGGGACAGTACAATGAGCAGTTCTTC. Its translation is CASSLRGPGQYNEQFF.